This passage covers 16 T cell receptor beta chains from one sample sequenced in a study of T cells in Graves' hyperthyroidism and ophthalmopathy. RNA transcripts served as the template for amplifying TCR beta CDR3 regions. The HTBI primer set served for first-round RT-PCR of the TCR CDR3. TCRdb recomputed calls from the multiplex PCR reads with MiXCR, one row per CDR3 protein. This table has 490,000 or so distinct CDR3 sequences, 20% to 25% appearing once. Sample: blood. The source of these receptors is a woman between 70 and 85 years old with Graves' ophthalmopathy.

Ten or more counts support this clonotype. The J gene is TRBJ1-1, the V gene TRBV6-6; weak D call: TRBD1 (6 bases). The CDR3 is 13 amino acids. V dropped 2 bases and J dropped 5 bases, with 9 bases sitting between them. Germline CDR1 MNHNY, CDR2 SVGAGI (reference sequence). Here the CDR3 reads CASSYRGSTEAFF. The DNA for the CDR3 is TGTGCCAGCAGTTACAGGGGGAGTACTGAAGCTTTCTTT.

The chain carries TRBV4-1 and TRBJ2-2; D possibly uses TRBD1 or TRBD2 (6 bases each). CDR1 is MGHRA and CDR2 is YSYEKL in the germline V gene. Trimming cost V 1 base and J 6 bases, with 12 bases left between them. The CDR3 is made up of 15 amino acids. The CDR3 loop reads CASSQAGAKSGELFF. CDR3 DNA: TGCGCCAGCAGCCAAGCGGGGGCGAAATCCGGGGAGCTGTTTTTT.

This clonotype was detected a few times. The chain has TRBV12-3 or TRBV12-4 and TRBJ2-5, with no clear D. The CDR3 is made up of 14 amino acids. Trimming took off 11 bases at V and 3 bases at J, with 19 bases between the two ends. The CDR3 here is CAPTYGWAEETQYF. DNA of the CDR3: TGTGCCCCCACCTACGGCTGGGCCGAAGAGACCCAGTACTTC.

This clonotype was observed a single time. The gene calls are TRBV20-1 and TRBJ2-7; the match to TRBD1 covers 8 bases. The trim removed 0 bases at V and 2 bases at J, leaving 3 bases unmatched. The CDR3 is 14 amino acids. Per the germline V gene, CDR1 is DFQATT and CDR2 is SNEGSKA (reference sequence). CDR3: CSARDPRGPYEQYF. Written as DNA, the CDR3 is TGCAGTGCTAGAGATCCCAGGGGGCCCTACGAGCAGTACTTC.

This clonotype was counted many times. V usage is TRBV2 and J usage is TRBJ2-2; the D is unclear. In germline, CDR1 is SNHLY, CDR2 FYNNEI. The CDR3 is made up of 14 amino acids. Trimming shortened V by 6 bases and J by 4 bases, and 12 bases separated the two germline ends. In nucleotides, the CDR3 is TGTGCCAGCAGCATAAAACATGCCACCGGGGAGCTGTTTTTT. Its protein is CASSIKHATGELFF.

This clonotype showed up just a few times. V usage is TRBV6-1 and J usage is TRBJ2-7; D assignment may be TRBD1 or TRBD2 (5 bases each). This CDR3 is 15 amino acids long. Germline V lookup: CDR1 MNHNS, CDR2 SASEGT. V was pared by 6 bases and J by 4 bases, with 19 bases between. CDR3: CASSRGPGSKYEQYF. DNA of the CDR3: TGTGCCAGCAGCCGGGGACCGGGCAGCAAATACGAGCAGTACTTC.

This clonotype was counted a few times. This CDR3 is CASSLNYRASNEQFF. Here the CDR3 DNA reads TGTGCCAGCAGCTTAAATTACAGGGCCAGCAATGAGCAGTTCTTC. The genes are TRBV7-2 and TRBJ2-1, with D perhaps matching TRBD1 (6 bases). The CDR3 contains 15 residues. The germline gives CDR1 SGHTA, CDR2 FQGNSA. V was trimmed by 2 bases and J by 6 bases, leaving 14 bases between them.

The V gene is TRBV4-1, the J gene TRBJ2-7, with a weak D call TRBD1 (6 bases). The DNA end is a closer match to TRBJ2-1, so the J assignment may be wrong. Per germline, CDR1 MGHRA and CDR2 YSYEKL. The CDR3 covers 13 residues. The CDR3 DNA is TGCGCCAGCAGCCGCAGGGGTGTGGGCGAGCAGTTCTTC. This encodes CASSRRGVGEQFF.

The rearrangement links TRBV7-9 to TRBJ2-1, with 9 positions matching TRBD2. CDR3 length: 16 amino acids. The germline CDR1 and CDR2 sequences are SEHNR and FQNEAQ (reference sequence). V gave up 4 bases and J gave up 8 bases; unmatched junction bases: 12. The CDR3 protein is CASSWTRSSGRDEQFF. In nucleotides, the CDR3 is TGTGCCAGCAGCTGGACCAGAAGTAGCGGGAGAGATGAGCAGTTCTTC.

This clonotype was observed a few times. This chain uses TRBV20-1 with TRBJ1-2, with D unresolved. The germline V gene encodes CDR1 DFQATT and CDR2 SNEGSKA (reference sequence). V was trimmed by 0 bases and J by 8 bases, leaving 19 bases between them. The CDR3 runs to 15 residues. CDR3 sequence: CSARDLSRLPGGYTF. DNA for the CDR3: TGCAGTGCTAGAGATTTGTCTAGGCTCCCGGGGGGCTACACCTTC.

The chain has TRBV6-2 or TRBV6-3 and TRBJ2-5; possibly TRBD1 for D (6 bases). The CDR3 is 14 residues long. Germline V gene lookup returns CDR1 MNHEY and CDR2 SVGEGT. V lost 8 bases and J 5 bases, leaving 18 bases between the germline ends. CDR3: CASQLVGTWETQYF. The CDR3 DNA sequence: TGTGCCAGCCAACTCGTCGGGACATGGGAGACCCAGTACTTC.

The genes are TRBV5-4 and TRBJ2-5, with 9 bases identical to TRBD1. The CDR3 has 15 amino acids. In germline, CDR1 is SGHNT, CDR2 YYREEE (reference sequence). V shed 1 base and J 5 bases; nucleotides not matched to a gene: 6. CDR3 in amino acids: CASSLSQGAVETQYF. Written as DNA, the CDR3 is TGTGCCAGCAGCTTGTCACAGGGGGCGGTTGAGACCCAGTACTTC.

This clonotype has a handful of counts. The V gene is TRBV15, the J gene TRBJ1-3, with D uncertain. In germline, CDR1 is LNHNV, CDR2 YYDKDF (reference sequence). CDR3 length: 13 amino acids. Trimming stripped 2 bases from V and 4 bases from J, with 6 bases between. The CDR3 DNA is TGTGCCACCAGCAGACTTCCGGGAAACACCATATATTTT. Protein sequence: CATSRLPGNTIYF. Variable domain in full (rest from reference TRBV15 and TRBJ1-3): DAMVIQNPRYQVTQFGKPVTLSCSQTLNHNVMYWYQQKSSQAPKLLFHYYDKDFNNEADTPDNFQSRRPNTSFCFLDIRSPGLGDTAMYLCATSRLPGNTIYFGEGSWLTVV.

The chain links TRBV5-1 to TRBJ1-6, with D possibly being TRBD1 (5 bases). The length of the CDR3 is 14 residues. Germline V lookup: CDR1 SGHRS, CDR2 YFSETQ. The V and J ends lost 2 bases and 12 bases respectively, with 15 bases between them. CDR3 loop: CASSLSGPPLPLHF. In nucleotides, the CDR3 is TGCGCCAGCAGCTTATCGGGGCCCCCCTTACCCCTCCACTTT.

This clonotype came up a few times. The chain employs TRBV3-1 and TRBJ1-1; D is ambiguous. CDR1 and CDR2 from the germline V gene are LGHDT and YNNKEL (reference sequence). CDR3 length: 15 residues. The ends were cut back, 0 bases at V and 5 bases at J, with 13 bases in the middle. The CDR3 sequence is CASSQEGFLRTEAFF. The CDR3 region has the DNA TGTGCCAGCAGCCAAGAGGGTTTTTTACGGACTGAAGCTTTCTTT.

This clonotype occurred once. The chain is built from TRBV13 and TRBJ2-7, with 15 nucleotides matching TRBD2. The length of the CDR3 is 16 residues. CDR1 is PRHDT, CDR2 FYEKMQ, per germline (reference sequence). V dropped 7 bases and J dropped 5; count of bases not matched to a gene: 9. The CDR3, as DNA: TGTGCCAGCAACTCCGGGACTAGCGGGAGGTTCCACGAGCAGTACTTC. Amino acids: CASNSGTSGRFHEQYF.